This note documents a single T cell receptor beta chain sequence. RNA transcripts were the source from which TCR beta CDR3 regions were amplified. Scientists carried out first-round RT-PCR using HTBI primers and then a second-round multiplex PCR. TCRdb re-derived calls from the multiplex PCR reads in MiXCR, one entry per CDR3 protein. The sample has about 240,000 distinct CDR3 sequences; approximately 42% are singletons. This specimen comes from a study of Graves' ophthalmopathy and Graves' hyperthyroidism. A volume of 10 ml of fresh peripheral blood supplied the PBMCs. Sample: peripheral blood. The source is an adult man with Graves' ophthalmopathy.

CDR3 loop: CSAWTAKNTEAFF. The CDR3 bases are TGCAGTGCTTGGACAGCTAAGAACACTGAAGCTTTCTTT. The chain links TRBV20-1 to TRBJ1-1, with D tentatively TRBD1 (6 bases). Trimming stripped 5 bases from V and 1 base from J, with 11 bases between. CDR1 is DFQATT and CDR2 is SNEGSKA in the germline V gene (reference sequence). CDR3 length: 13 residues.